These 29 T cell receptor beta chains share one sample of origin, sequenced in a study of cytomegalovirus exposure and HLA in healthy donors. The study ran its PCR with 60 Vbeta and 13 Jbeta primers. Clones were read by immunoSEQ multiplex PCR, and TCRdb kept only the in-frame ones, dropping some. Of 160,000 or so clones in the sample, around 90% are singletons; the top ten hold around 0.93%. Specimen: PBMCs. Receptors originate from a woman aged 25 to 39 in good health and CMV-seronegative.

The chain recombines TRBV28 with TRBJ1-5, with TRBD1 matching 12 bases. V gave up 5 bases and J gave up 6 bases; unmatched junction bases: 11. This CDR3 contains 17 residues. The germline CDR1 and CDR2 sequences are MDHEN and SYDVKM. In nucleotides, the CDR3 is TGTGCCAGCAGTCCCACCCTGGGACAGGGGGCAAGTCAGCCCCAGCATTTT. Translated: CASSPTLGQGASQPQHF.

The V and J genes are TRBV5-1 and TRBJ2-5; TRBD2 agrees at 13 bases. The J call may not be correct, given that the DNA end is closer to TRBJ2-7. CDR3 length: 15 amino acids. The germline V gene encodes CDR1 SGHRS and CDR2 YFSETQ. CDR3 in amino acids: CASSVTSGGAHEQYF. The CDR3 nucleotides read TGCGCCAGCAGCGTAACTAGCGGGGGGGCCCACGAGCAGTACTTC.

CDR3 region: CASSLVATSTGEQFF. CDR3 nucleotides: TGTGCCAGCAGCTTAGTGGCCACCTCCACGGGTGAGCAGTTCTTC. V gene TRBV7-3 combines with J gene TRBJ2-1; D is undetermined. This CDR3 is 15 amino acids long. Per the germline V gene, CDR1 is SGHTA and CDR2 is FQGTGA. The germline V and J ends were trimmed by 2 bases and 9 bases, with 17 bases remaining between them.

The rearrangement links TRBV2 to TRBJ2-5; 9 bases align to TRBD1. Trimming at V came to 6 bases and at J to 5 bases, leaving 7 bases not matched to a gene. This CDR3 has 14 amino acids. The germline V gene encodes CDR1 SNHLY and CDR2 FYNNEI. CDR3 coding DNA: TGTGCCAGCAGGAAGACAGGGGGTATGGAGACCCAGTACTTC. Translated, it gives CASRKTGGMETQYF.

The chain is built from TRBV18 and TRBJ1-4; TRBD1 matches 7 bases. Germline V gene lookup returns CDR1 KGHSH and CDR2 LQKENI. This CDR3 has 15 residues. V dropped 4 bases and J dropped 3; count of bases not matched to a gene: 5. This chain's CDR3 is CASSRRQGANEKLFF. The CDR3 DNA follows: TGTGCCAGCTCACGACGACAGGGAGCTAATGAAAAACTGTTTTTT.

The rearrangement joins TRBV10-1 to TRBJ2-3; 7 bases line up with TRBD2. V shed 3 bases, J shed 2 bases, and the junction held 5 bases outside the gene matches. Germline assignment: CDR1 WNHNN and CDR2 SYGVQD (reference sequence). This CDR3 is built from 15 residues. The CDR3 region has the DNA TGCGCCAGCAGTGATGGCGGGAGCGTCACAGATACGCAGTATTTT. Protein product: CASSDGGSVTDTQYF.

The V gene is TRBV5-1, the J gene TRBJ2-5; no firm D call. The CDR3 is 13 residues long. The V gene lost 2 bases and the J gene lost 0 bases, with 5 bases spanning the gap. The germline CDR1 and CDR2 sequences are SGHRS and YFSETQ. CDR3 in DNA: TGCGCCAGCAGCTTAAACAACCAAGAGACCCAGTACTTC. This encodes CASSLNNQETQYF.

The chain joins TRBV28 to TRBJ1-5; 8 nucleotides agree with TRBD1. With V trimmed by 5 bases and J by 1 base, 10 bases remained unmatched. The CDR3 loop spans 17 amino acids. Germline CDR1 reads MDHEN; CDR2 reads SYDVKM. DNA for the CDR3: TGTGCCAGCAGTCCAGAGCAGGGGGCTGGGAGCAATCAGCCCCAGCATTTT. This encodes CASSPEQGAGSNQPQHF. Filled out from reference TRBV28 and TRBJ1-5, the complete variable domain reads DVKVTQSSRYLVKRTGEKVFLECVQDMDHENMFWYRQDPGLGLRLIYFSYDVKMKEKGDIPEGYSVSREKKERFSLILESASTNQTSMYLCASSPEQGAGSNQPQHFGDGTRLSIL.

J is TRBJ1-1 and V is TRBV6-5; possible D gene TRBD1, 5 bases. Germline V gene data show CDR1 as MNHEY and CDR2 as SVGAGI. V lost 0 bases to trimming and J lost 0 bases, with 8 bases between them. The CDR3 has 15 amino acids. The CDR3 protein is CASSYSTELNTEAFF. DNA for the CDR3: TGTGCCAGCAGTTACTCGACAGAGTTGAACACTGAAGCTTTCTTT.

The V call is TRBV5-6, the J call TRBJ2-7, with 14 bases lining up with TRBD2. V shed 1 base, J shed 6 bases, and the junction held 9 bases outside the gene matches. The CDR3 length is 17 residues. Germline assignment: CDR1 SGHDT and CDR2 YYEEEE. The CDR3 DNA reads TGTGCCAGCAGCTTGACGGGACTAGCGGGAGCATCGCTCGAGCAGTACTTC. Its protein is CASSLTGLAGASLEQYF.

The CDR3 is CASRDLAGGPYEQYF. The DNA of the CDR3 is TGCGCCAGCAGGGACTTGGCGGGAGGGCCTTACGAGCAGTACTTC. The chain has TRBV10-2 and TRBJ2-5; 9 positions match TRBD2. The end of the DNA aligns better with TRBJ2-7, so the J call may be wrong. This CDR3 is 15 amino acids long. Germline CDR1 and CDR2: WSHSY and SAAADI.

J is TRBJ1-3 and V is TRBV14; D is unclear. CDR1 SGHDN and CDR2 FVKESK come from the germline V gene. The CDR3 extends over 12 amino acids. The V gene lost 6 bases and the J gene lost 4 bases, with 7 bases spanning the gap. CDR3 in amino acids: CASSPLGNTIYF. The CDR3 coding sequence is TGTGCCAGCAGTCCACTGGGAAACACCATATATTTT.

The chain combines TRBV11-2 with TRBJ2-3, with D possibly TRBD2 on 6 matching bases. Germline values: CDR1 SGHAT, CDR2 FQNNGV. V was cut by 5 bases and J by 7 bases, with 28 bases left in between. CDR3 length: 18 residues. CDR3 coding DNA: TGTGCCAGCAGCCACCCTCCTCCCGGGACTGGCGGTTGGCATACGCAGTATTTT. This gives the protein CASSHPPPGTGGWHTQYF.

The CDR3 spells CASTGVGNEQYF. CDR3 sequence (DNA): TGTGCCAGCACCGGGGTAGGGAACGAGCAGTACTTC. This chain connects TRBV6-4 to TRBJ2-5, with a weak D call TRBD2 (5 bases). The better agreement between TRBJ2-7 and the DNA end casts doubt on the J call. The CDR3 sequence is 12 residues long. Germline assignment: CDR1 MRHNA and CDR2 SNTAGT.

The V gene is TRBV27, the J gene TRBJ2-2; 9 bases are a match to TRBD2. The CDR3 spans 16 residues. Germline values: CDR1 MNHEY, CDR2 SMNVEV (reference sequence). The J segment lost 0 bases and the V segment lost 5 bases, leaving 4 bases of the junction unmatched. CDR3 nucleotides: TGTGCCAGCAGTCCGAGGACTAGCGCGAACACCGGGGAGCTGTTTTTT. This gives the protein CASSPRTSANTGELFF.

The J gene is TRBJ1-2, the V gene TRBV18, with 11 bases aligning to TRBD1. Per germline, CDR1 KGHSH and CDR2 LQKENI. This CDR3 is built from 13 residues. With V trimmed by 8 bases and J by 8 bases, 7 bases remained unmatched. The CDR3 protein is CASAGQGAGGYTF. The CDR3 nucleotides are TGTGCCAGCGCTGGACAGGGGGCTGGCGGCTACACCTTC.

The chain couples TRBV23-1 to TRBJ2-5; 8 nucleotides line up with TRBD1. TRBV23-1 is an ORF, with its function uncertain. CDR3 size: 15 residues. The trim removed 7 bases at V and 4 bases at J, leaving 11 bases unmatched. CDR3 sequence: CASTVRGHERETQYF. In DNA, the CDR3 is TGCGCCAGCACCGTCAGGGGGCATGAGCGAGAGACCCAGTACTTC.

The DNA for the CDR3 is TGTGCCAGCAGACCCGACAGGAGCAATCAGCCCCAGCATTTT. Translation gives CASRPDRSNQPQHF. The rearrangement joins TRBV6-5 to TRBJ1-5, with D perhaps matching TRBD1 (6 bases). V shed 6 bases and J shed 1 base, with 10 bases lying between them. Per the germline V gene, CDR1 is MNHEY and CDR2 is SVGAGI. The CDR3 covers 14 residues.

The chain is built from TRBV5-6 and TRBJ1-5; tentative D call: TRBD1 (6 bases). Germline V gene sequence: CDR1 SGHDT, CDR2 YYEEEE. This CDR3 is built from 14 residues. V was trimmed by 0 bases and J by 7 bases, leaving 11 bases between them. The CDR3 loop is CASSLAGVVQPQHF. CDR3 nucleotide sequence: TGTGCCAGCAGCTTGGCAGGGGTGGTCCAGCCCCAGCATTTT.

J is TRBJ1-3 and V is TRBV18; no reliable D call. CDR1 is KGHSH and CDR2 is LQKENI in the germline V gene. V lost 8 bases and J lost 1, with 12 bases in between. This CDR3 has 14 residues. CDR3 residues: CASGDGESGNTIYF. The DNA of the CDR3 is TGTGCCAGCGGCGACGGGGAGTCTGGAAACACCATATATTTT.

The rearrangement uses TRBV7-2 and TRBJ2-7, with 11 bases identical to TRBD2. J gave up 2 bases and V 3 bases, and 6 bases lay outside the gene matches. The germline CDR1 and CDR2 sequences are SGHTA and FQGNSA. This CDR3 is 16 amino acids long. CDR3 nucleotides: TGTGCCAGCAGCTTCTCCGGGACTAGCGGTACCTACGAGCAGTACTTC. This translates into CASSFSGTSGTYEQYF. The whole variable domain, filled in from reference TRBV7-2 and TRBJ2-7, reads GAGVSQSPSNKVTEKGKDVELRCDPISGHTALYWYRQSLGQGLEFLIYFQGNSAPDKSGLPSDRFSAERTGGSVSTLTIQRTQQEDSAVYLCASSFSGTSGTYEQYFGPGTRLTVT.

The rearrangement joins TRBV6-7 to TRBJ1-6, with TRBD1 matching 9 bases. TRBV6-7 is noted as an ORF with a role that remains uncertain. CDR3 length equals 20 residues. V trimming: 6 bases; J trimming: 0 bases; junction bases outside the gene matches: 15. This chain's CDR3 is CASRRRGTGTLNSYNSPLHF. CDR3 bases: TGTGCCAGCAGGAGAAGGGGGACAGGGACCCTGAACTCCTATAATTCACCCCTCCACTTT.

The V and J genes are TRBV5-1 and TRBJ2-1, with TRBD1 matching 9 bases. The CDR3 length is 14 residues. CDR1 is SGHRS and CDR2 is YFSETQ in the germline V gene. The trim removed 2 bases at V and 6 bases at J, leaving 3 bases unmatched. CDR3 amino acids: CASSLGTGINEQFF. CDR3 coding DNA: TGCGCCAGCAGCTTAGGGACAGGGATCAATGAGCAGTTCTTC.

Here the CDR3 reads CASSESGGGLQETQYF. In nucleotides, the CDR3 is TGTGCCAGCAGTGAATCCGGGGGGGGTCTTCAAGAGACCCAGTACTTC. The V call is TRBV2, the J call TRBJ2-5; 8 nucleotides agree with TRBD2. V lost 2 bases to trimming and J lost 2 bases; unmatched junction nucleotides: 7. The CDR3 runs to 16 residues. Germline V lookup: CDR1 SNHLY, CDR2 FYNNEI.

The genes are TRBV10-3 and TRBJ2-7; 10 nucleotides match TRBD2. Per germline, CDR1 ENHRY and CDR2 SYGVKD. The V segment lost 4 bases and the J segment 0 bases; nucleotides outside the gene matches: 6. This CDR3 contains 16 residues. This CDR3 is CAISVSSGGSSYEQYF. Here the CDR3 DNA reads TGTGCCATCAGTGTCAGTAGCGGGGGGAGCTCCTACGAGCAGTACTTC.

This chain uses TRBV5-1 with TRBJ2-2, with a tentative D call TRBD1 (5 bases). V lost 0 bases to trimming and J lost 3 bases, with 12 bases between them. The CDR3 runs to 16 residues. Germline loops: CDR1 SGHRS, CDR2 YFSETQ. Here the CDR3 reads CASSLALGVYTGELFF. The DNA of the CDR3 is TGCGCCAGCAGCTTGGCCCTAGGGGTCTACACCGGGGAGCTGTTTTTT.

This clone was recorded only once. The rearrangement uses TRBV9 and TRBJ2-3; 7 bases are shared with TRBD2. This CDR3 has 15 residues. Trimming removed 3 bases from V and 0 bases from J; junction bases left unmatched: 4. The germline gives CDR1 SGDLS, CDR2 YYNGEE. DNA for the CDR3: TGTGCCAGCAGCGCCGGGGGGTCTAGCACAGATACGCAGTATTTT. Its translation is CASSAGGSSTDTQYF.

This clone came up once. The J gene is TRBJ2-5, the V gene TRBV30; 9 bases agree with TRBD1. Gene TRBJ2-7 matches the end of the DNA better, so the J call may be wrong. The CDR3 consists of 14 residues. Germline CDR1 GTSNPN, CDR2 SVGIG (reference sequence). CDR3: CAWSDRGQTYEQYF. As DNA, the CDR3 is TGTGCCTGGAGTGACAGGGGGCAAACCTACGAGCAGTACTTC.

The chain combines TRBV28 with TRBJ2-3, with TRBD2 matching 9 bases. Germline lookup yields CDR1 MDHEN and CDR2 SYDVKM. The CDR3 runs to 17 residues. Trimming cost V 10 bases and J 3 bases; bases outside gene matches: 17. CDR3 sequence (DNA): TGTGCCACCTCCCGGGGGGGTGCGGGAGGGTTAACAGATACGCAGTATTTT. Amino acid sequence: CATSRGGAGGLTDTQYF. The full variable domain, with the rest looked up from reference TRBV28 and TRBJ2-3, is DVKVTQSSRYLVKRTGEKVFLECVQDMDHENMFWYRQDPGLGLRLIYFSYDVKMKEKGDIPEGYSVSREKKERFSLILESASTNQTSMYLCATSRGGAGGLTDTQYFGPGTRLTVL.